These 6 T cell receptor beta chains were sequenced from one sample in a study of blood T cell repertoires in COVID-19. Sequencing used immunoSEQ multiplex PCR; TCRdb keeps in-frame clones, though not all of them. The sample includes about 46,000 clones, around 83% of them seen just once. Sequenced: peripheral blood. The receptors here all came from a woman over 75 with acute or convalescent COVID-19.

V gene TRBV2 combines with J gene TRBJ2-1, with 9 nucleotides matching TRBD2. Germline V CDR1 and CDR2: SNHLY, FYNNEI. The CDR3 has 13 amino acids. V dropped 7 bases and J dropped 6; count of bases not matched to a gene: 4. The CDR3 DNA follows: TGTGCCAGCACGAGGCGGGGGGGCAATGAGCAGTTCTTC. Encoded protein: CASTRRGGNEQFF.

A single count supports this clone. The chain recombines TRBV5-6 with TRBJ1-6; a weak D match, TRBD1 (6 bases). In germline, CDR1 is SGHDT, CDR2 YYEEEE. The V end was cut by 0 bases, the J end by 3 bases, with 7 bases between. The CDR3 length is 15 residues. DNA for the CDR3: TGTGCCAGCAGCTTGGCACAGGGCTATAATTCACCCCTCCACTTT. It codes for CASSLAQGYNSPLHF. The full variable domain, rest sourced from reference TRBV5-6 and TRBJ1-6, is DAGVTQSPTHLIKTRGQQVTLRCSPKSGHDTVSWYQQALGQGPQFIFQYYEEEERQRGNFPDRFSGHQFPNYSSELNVNALLLGDSALYLCASSLAQGYNSPLHFGNGTRLTVT.

The V gene is TRBV12-3 or TRBV12-4, the J gene TRBJ1-4, with a tentative D call TRBD1 (5 bases). This CDR3 spans 12 amino acids. V was trimmed by 6 bases and J by 7 bases, leaving 9 bases between them. The CDR3, as DNA: TGTGCCAGCAGCCGCGGGGGTGAAAAACTGTTTTTT. This encodes CASSRGGEKLFF.

The V call is TRBV4-2, the J call TRBJ1-2, with TRBD1 identical over 10 bases. The ends lost 1 base at V and 4 bases at J; junction bases unmatched: 6. The CDR3 consists of 16 residues. The germline V gene encodes CDR1 LGHNA and CDR2 YNFKEQ. The DNA for the CDR3 is TGTGCCAGCAGCCAAGGCGGGACAGGGGACATCTATGGCTACACCTTC. It encodes CASSQGGTGDIYGYTF.

This chain connects TRBV18 to TRBJ2-7, with 11 nucleotides matching TRBD1. After removal of 3 bases from V and 2 bases from J, the junction contained 3 bases not matched to a gene. There are 15 residues in the CDR3. CDR1 and CDR2 (germline): KGHSH, LQKENI. The CDR3 region has the DNA TGTGCCAGCTCACCCGGGACAGGGGGGACCTACGAGCAGTACTTC. It translates to CASSPGTGGTYEQYF.

V gene TRBV20-1 combines with J gene TRBJ2-1, with D possibly matching TRBD2 (6 bases). Germline assignment: CDR1 DFQATT and CDR2 SNEGSKA (reference sequence). This CDR3 is built from 15 residues. The V end was cut by 3 bases, the J end by 5 bases, with 17 bases between. This chain's CDR3 is CSASRIRGRNNEQFF. The CDR3 bases are TGCAGTGCTAGTCGCATTCGGGGGAGAAACAATGAGCAGTTCTTC.